These 2 T cell receptor beta chains originate from one sample sequenced in a study of shared clonotypes between healthy human individuals. Terminally differentiated effector memory CD45RA+ cells were left out of the naive CD8 fraction, which was CD45RO-negative and positively selected for CCR7. Libraries were prepared by immunoSEQ multiplex PCR; TCRdb keeps only in-frame clonotypes and omits some of them. The table includes 2 million to 2.5 million clones, about 92% detected once. Sequenced input: naive CD8+ T cells from PBMCs. Receptors originate from a man younger than 35 in good health. Some clones in this sample may be carry-over from other donors' samples.

The chain employs TRBV5-1 and TRBJ2-5; 7 bases fit TRBD1. Per germline, CDR1 SGHRS and CDR2 YFSETQ. The CDR3 loop spans 13 amino acids. V trimming: 0 bases; J trimming: 5 bases; junction bases outside the gene matches: 1. CDR3 amino acids: CASSLETGETQYF. As DNA, the CDR3 is TGCGCCAGCAGCTTGGAGACAGGGGAGACCCAGTACTTC.

The rearrangement links TRBV19 to TRBJ2-3, with D possibly being TRBD2 (6 bases). Germline assignment: CDR1 LNHDA and CDR2 SQIVND (reference sequence). The CDR3 is made up of 16 amino acids. The V gene lost 6 bases and the J gene lost 5 bases, with 21 bases spanning the gap. For the CDR3, the DNA is TGTGCCAGTAGGAACGCGGGACCACGAACAATAGATACGCAGTATTTT. It encodes CASRNAGPRTIDTQYF.